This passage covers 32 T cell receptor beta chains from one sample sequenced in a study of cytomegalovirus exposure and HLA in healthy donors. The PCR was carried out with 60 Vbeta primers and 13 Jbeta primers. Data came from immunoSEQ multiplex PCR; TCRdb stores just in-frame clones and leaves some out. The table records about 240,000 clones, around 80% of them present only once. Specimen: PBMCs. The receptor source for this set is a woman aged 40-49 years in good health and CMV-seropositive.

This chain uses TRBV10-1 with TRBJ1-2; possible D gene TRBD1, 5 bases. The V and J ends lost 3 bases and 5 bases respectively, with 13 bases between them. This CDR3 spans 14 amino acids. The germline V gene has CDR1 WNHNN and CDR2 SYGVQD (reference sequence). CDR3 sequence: CASSDPRGRYGYTF. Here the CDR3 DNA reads TGCGCCAGCAGTGATCCAAGGGGCAGATATGGCTACACCTTC.

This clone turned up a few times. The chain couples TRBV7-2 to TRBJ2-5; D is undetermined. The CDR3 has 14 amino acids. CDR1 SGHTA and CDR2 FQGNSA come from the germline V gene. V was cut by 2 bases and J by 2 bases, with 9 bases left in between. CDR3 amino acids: CASSLLGGQETQYF. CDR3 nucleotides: TGTGCCAGCAGCTTATTAGGCGGACAAGAGACCCAGTACTTC.

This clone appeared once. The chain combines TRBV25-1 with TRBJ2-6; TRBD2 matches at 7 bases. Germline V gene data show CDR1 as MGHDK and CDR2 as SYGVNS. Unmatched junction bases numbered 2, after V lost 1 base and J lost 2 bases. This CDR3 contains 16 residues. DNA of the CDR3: TGTGCCAGCAGTGAATGGGGGGGGACTGGGGCCAACGTCCTGACTTTC. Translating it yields CASSEWGGTGANVLTF.

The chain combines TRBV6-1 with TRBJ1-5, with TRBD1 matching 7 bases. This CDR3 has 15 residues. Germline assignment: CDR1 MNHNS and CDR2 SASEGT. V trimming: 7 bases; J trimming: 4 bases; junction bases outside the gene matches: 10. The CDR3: CASKGWTGQNQPQHF. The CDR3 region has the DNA TGTGCCAGCAAGGGATGGACAGGACAAAATCAGCCCCAGCATTTT.

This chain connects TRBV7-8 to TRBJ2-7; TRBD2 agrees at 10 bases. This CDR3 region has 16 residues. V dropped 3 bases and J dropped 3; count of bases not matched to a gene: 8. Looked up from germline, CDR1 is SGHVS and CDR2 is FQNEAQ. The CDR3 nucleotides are TGTGCCAGCAGCTTTGTCCCGACTAGCGGGTTCTACGAGCAGTACTTC. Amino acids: CASSFVPTSGFYEQYF.

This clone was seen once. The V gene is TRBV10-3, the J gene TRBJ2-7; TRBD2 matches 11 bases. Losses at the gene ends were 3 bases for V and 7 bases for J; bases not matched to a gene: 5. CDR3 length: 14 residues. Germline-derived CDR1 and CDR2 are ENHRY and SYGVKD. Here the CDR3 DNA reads TGTGCCATCAGTGAAGGGACTAGCGGTTATGAGCAGTACTTC. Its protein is CAISEGTSGYEQYF.

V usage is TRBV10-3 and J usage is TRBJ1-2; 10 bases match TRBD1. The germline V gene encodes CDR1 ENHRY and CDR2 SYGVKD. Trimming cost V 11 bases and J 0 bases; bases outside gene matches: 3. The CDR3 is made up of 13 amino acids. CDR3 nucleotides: TGTGCCGCGACAGGGGGCGCTAACTATGGCTACACCTTC. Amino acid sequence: CAATGGANYGYTF.

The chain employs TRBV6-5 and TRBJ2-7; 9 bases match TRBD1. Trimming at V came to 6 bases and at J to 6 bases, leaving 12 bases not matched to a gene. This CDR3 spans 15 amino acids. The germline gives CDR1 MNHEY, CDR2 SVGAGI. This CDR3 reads CASSEGQGLATEQYF. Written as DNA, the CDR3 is TGTGCCAGCAGCGAGGGACAGGGCCTAGCAACCGAGCAGTACTTC.

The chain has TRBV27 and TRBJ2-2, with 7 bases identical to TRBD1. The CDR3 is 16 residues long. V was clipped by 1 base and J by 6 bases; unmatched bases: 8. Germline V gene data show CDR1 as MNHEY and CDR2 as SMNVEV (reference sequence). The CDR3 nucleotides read TGTGCCAGCAGTTTATTGGGACAGCTTGGCCCCGGGGAGCTGTTTTTT. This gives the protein CASSLLGQLGPGELFF.

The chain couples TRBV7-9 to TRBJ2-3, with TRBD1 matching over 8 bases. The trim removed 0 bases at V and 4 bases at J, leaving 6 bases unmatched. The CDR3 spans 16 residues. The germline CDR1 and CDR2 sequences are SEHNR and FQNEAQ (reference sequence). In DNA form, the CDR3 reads TGTGCCAGCAGCTTAGCCCTAACAGGGGGATCAGATACGCAGTATTTT. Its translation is CASSLALTGGSDTQYF.

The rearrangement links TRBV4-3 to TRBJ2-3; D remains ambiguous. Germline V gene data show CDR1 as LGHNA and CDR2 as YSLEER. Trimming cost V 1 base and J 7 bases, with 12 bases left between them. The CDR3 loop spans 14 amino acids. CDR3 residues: CASSQGGSFNTQYF. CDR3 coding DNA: TGCGCCAGCAGCCAAGGAGGTAGCTTCAATACGCAGTATTTT.

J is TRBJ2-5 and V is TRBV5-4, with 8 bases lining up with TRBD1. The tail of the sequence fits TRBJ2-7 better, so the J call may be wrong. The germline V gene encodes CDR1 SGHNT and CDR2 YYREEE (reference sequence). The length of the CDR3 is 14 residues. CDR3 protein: CASSLQGAGYEQYF. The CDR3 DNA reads TGTGCCAGCAGCTTGCAGGGGGCCGGCTACGAGCAGTACTTC.

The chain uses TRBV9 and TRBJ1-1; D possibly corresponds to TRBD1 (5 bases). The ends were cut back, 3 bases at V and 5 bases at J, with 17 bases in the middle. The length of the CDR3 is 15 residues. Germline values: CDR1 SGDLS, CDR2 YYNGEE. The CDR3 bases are TGTGCCAGCAGCGGTTGGGACGGAGGGTGGACTGAAGCTTTCTTT. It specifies CASSGWDGGWTEAFF.

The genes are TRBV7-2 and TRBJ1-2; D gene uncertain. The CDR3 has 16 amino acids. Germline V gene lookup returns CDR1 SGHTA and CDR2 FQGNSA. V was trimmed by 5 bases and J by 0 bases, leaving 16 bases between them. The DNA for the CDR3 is TGTGCCAGCAGCCCCCCCGGGTTCCAATCTAACTATGGCTACACCTTC. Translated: CASSPPGFQSNYGYTF.

CDR3 nucleotides: TGTGCCAGCAGCTTGGGGCGGGGCCCCTACGAGCAGTACTTC. It specifies CASSLGRGPYEQYF. This chain links TRBV7-8 with TRBJ2-5; weak D call: TRBD2 (6 bases). Matching the DNA end better, TRBJ2-7 makes the J call doubtful. Germline loops: CDR1 SGHVS, CDR2 FQNEAQ. The CDR3 has 14 residues.

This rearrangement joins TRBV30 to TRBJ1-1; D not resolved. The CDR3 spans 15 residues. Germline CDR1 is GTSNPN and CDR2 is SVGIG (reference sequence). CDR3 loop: CAWDDPRMPNTEAFF. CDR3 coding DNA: TGTGCGTGGGATGACCCTAGGATGCCGAACACTGAAGCTTTCTTT. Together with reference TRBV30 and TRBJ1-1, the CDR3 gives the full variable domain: SQTIHQWPATLVQPVGSPLSLECTVEGTSNPNLYWYRQAAGRGLQLLFYSVGIGQISSEVPQNLSASRPQDRQFILSSKKLLLSDSGFYLCAWDDPRMPNTEAFFGQGTRLTVV.

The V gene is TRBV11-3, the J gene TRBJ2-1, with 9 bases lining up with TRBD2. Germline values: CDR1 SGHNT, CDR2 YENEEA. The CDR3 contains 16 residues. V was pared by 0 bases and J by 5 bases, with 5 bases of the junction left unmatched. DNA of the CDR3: TGTGCCAGCAGCTTAGAACAGCGGGAGGTCGACAATGAGCAGTTCTTC. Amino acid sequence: CASSLEQREVDNEQFF.

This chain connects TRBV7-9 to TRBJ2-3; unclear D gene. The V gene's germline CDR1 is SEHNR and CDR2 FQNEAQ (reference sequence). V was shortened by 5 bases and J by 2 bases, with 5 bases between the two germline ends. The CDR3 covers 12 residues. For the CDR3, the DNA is TGTGCCAGCAGCCGAGACACAGATACGCAGTATTTT. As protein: CASSRDTDTQYF.

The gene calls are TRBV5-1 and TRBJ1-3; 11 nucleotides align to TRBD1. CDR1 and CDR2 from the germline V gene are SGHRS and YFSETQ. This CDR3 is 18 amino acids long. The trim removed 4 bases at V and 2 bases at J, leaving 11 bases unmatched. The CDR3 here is CASSPLRTGGETGNTIYF. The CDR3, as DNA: TGCGCCAGCAGCCCCCTCCGGACAGGGGGCGAGACTGGAAACACCATATATTTT.

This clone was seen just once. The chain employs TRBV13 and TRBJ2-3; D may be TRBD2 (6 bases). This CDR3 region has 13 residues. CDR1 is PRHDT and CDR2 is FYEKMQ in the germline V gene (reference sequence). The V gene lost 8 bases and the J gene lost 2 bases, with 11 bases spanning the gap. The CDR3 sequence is CASRGTLTDTQYF. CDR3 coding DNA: TGTGCCAGCCGGGGGACCCTCACAGATACGCAGTATTTT.

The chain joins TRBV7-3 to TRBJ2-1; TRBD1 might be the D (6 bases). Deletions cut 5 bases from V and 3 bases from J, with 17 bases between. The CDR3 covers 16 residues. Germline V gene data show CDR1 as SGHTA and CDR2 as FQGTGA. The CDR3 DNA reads TGTGCCAGCAGCCCCTGGGACACCCCCTTCTACAATGAGCAGTTCTTC. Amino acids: CASSPWDTPFYNEQFF.

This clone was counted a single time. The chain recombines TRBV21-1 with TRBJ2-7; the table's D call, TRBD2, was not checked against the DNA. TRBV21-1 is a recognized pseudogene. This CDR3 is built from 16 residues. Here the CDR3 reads CASSTVISGTFYEQYF. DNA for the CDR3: TGTGCCAGCAGCACTGTTATTAGCGGAACCTTCTACGAGCAGTACTTC.

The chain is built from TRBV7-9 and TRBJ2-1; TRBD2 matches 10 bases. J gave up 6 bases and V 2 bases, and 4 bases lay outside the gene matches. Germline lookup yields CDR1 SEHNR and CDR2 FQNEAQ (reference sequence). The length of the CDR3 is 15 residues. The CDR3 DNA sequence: TGTGCCAGCAGCTTATCAGCGGGGGGGCCCAATGAGCAGTTCTTC. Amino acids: CASSLSAGGPNEQFF.

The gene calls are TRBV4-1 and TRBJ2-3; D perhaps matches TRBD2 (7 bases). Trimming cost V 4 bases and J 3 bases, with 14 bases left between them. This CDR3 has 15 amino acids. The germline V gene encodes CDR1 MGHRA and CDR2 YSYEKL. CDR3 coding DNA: TGCGCCAGCAGCCGAGGGGGAGGGAGGACAGATACGCAGTATTTT. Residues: CASSRGGGRTDTQYF.

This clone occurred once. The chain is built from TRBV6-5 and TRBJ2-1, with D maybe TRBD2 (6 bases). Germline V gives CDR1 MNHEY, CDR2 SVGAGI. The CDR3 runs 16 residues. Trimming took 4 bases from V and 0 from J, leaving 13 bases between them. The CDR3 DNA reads TGTGCCAGCAGTTCCCCGGACGGGAGCTCCTACAATGAGCAGTTCTTC. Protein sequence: CASSSPDGSSYNEQFF.

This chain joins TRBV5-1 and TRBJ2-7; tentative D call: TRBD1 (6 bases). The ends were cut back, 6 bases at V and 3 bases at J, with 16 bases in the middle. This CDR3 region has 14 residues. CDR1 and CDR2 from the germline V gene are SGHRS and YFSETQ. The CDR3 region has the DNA TGCGCCAGCACCTCGGAAACAGGGCGCTACGAGCAGTACTTC. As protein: CASTSETGRYEQYF.

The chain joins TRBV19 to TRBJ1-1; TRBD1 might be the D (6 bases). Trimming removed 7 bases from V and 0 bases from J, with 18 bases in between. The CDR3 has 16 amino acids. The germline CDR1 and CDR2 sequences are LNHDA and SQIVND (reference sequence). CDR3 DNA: TGTGCCAGTATTAAGCGGGGGCGCGGGATGAACACTGAAGCTTTCTTT. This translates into CASIKRGRGMNTEAFF.

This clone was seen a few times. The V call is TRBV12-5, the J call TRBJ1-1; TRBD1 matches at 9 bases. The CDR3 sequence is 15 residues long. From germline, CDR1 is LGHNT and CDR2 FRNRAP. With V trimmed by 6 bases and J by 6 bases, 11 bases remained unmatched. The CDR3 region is CASGRTTGGVAEAFF. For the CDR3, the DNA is TGTGCTAGTGGCAGGACTACAGGGGGCGTCGCTGAAGCTTTCTTT. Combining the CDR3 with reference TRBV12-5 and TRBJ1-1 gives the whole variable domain DARVTQTPRHKVTEMGQEVTMRCQPILGHNTVFWYRQTMMQGLELLAYFRNRAPLDDSGMPKDRFSAEMPDATLATLKIQPSEPRDSAVYFCASGRTTGGVAEAFFGQGTRLTVV.

This CDR3 reads CASARVAASYNEQFF. CDR3 DNA sequence: TGCGCCAGCGCACGCGTAGCGGCCTCCTACAATGAGCAGTTCTTC. J is TRBJ2-1 and V is TRBV4-3, with D possibly TRBD2 on 6 matching bases. Trimming shortened V by 8 bases and J by 0 bases, and 14 bases separated the two germline ends. The CDR3 extends over 15 amino acids. Germline CDR1 and CDR2: LGHNA and YSLEER.

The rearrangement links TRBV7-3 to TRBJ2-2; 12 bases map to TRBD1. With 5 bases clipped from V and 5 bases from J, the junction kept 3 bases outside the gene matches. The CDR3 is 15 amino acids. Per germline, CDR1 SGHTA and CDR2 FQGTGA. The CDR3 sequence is CASSRDRGPTGELFF. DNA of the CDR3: TGTGCCAGCAGCCGGGACAGGGGGCCTACCGGGGAGCTGTTTTTT.

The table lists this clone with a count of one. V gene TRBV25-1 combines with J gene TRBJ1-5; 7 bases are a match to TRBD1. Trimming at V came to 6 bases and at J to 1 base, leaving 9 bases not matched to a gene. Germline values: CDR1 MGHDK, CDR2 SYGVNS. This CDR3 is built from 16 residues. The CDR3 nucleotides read TGTGCCAGCAGAGTAACGGACAGGAAGAGCAATCAGCCCCAGCATTTT. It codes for CASRVTDRKSNQPQHF.

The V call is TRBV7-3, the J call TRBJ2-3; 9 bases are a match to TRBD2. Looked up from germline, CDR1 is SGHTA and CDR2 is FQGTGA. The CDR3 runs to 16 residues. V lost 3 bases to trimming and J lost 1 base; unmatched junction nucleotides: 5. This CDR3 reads CASSLISGGRTDTQYF. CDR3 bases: TGTGCCAGCAGCTTGATCAGCGGGGGGCGCACAGATACGCAGTATTTT.